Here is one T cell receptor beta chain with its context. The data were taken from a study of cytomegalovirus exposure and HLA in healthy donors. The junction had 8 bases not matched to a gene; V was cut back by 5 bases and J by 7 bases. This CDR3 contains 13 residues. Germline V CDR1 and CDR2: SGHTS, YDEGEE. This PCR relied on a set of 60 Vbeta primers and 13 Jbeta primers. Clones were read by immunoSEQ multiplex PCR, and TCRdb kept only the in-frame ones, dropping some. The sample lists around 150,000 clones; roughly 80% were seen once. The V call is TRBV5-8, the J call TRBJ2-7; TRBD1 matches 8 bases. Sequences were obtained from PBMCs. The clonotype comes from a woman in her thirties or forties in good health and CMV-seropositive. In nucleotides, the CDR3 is TGTGCCAGCAGTTTCCAGGGGGCGGGTGAGCAGTACTTC. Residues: CASSFQGAGEQYF.